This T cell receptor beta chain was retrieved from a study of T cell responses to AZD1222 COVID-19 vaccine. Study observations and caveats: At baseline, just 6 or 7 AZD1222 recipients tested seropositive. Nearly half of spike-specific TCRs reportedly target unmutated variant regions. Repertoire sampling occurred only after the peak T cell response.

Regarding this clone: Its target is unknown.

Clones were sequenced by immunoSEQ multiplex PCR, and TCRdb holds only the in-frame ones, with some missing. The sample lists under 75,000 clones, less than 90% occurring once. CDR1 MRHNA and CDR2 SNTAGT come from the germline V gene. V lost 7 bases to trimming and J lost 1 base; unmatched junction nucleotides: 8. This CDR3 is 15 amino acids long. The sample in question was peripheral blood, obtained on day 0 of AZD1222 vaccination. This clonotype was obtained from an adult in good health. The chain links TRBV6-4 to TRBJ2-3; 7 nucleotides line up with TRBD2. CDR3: CASNRTSIGTDTQYF. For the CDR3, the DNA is TGTGCCAGCAATCGGACTAGTATTGGCACAGATACGCAGTATTTT.